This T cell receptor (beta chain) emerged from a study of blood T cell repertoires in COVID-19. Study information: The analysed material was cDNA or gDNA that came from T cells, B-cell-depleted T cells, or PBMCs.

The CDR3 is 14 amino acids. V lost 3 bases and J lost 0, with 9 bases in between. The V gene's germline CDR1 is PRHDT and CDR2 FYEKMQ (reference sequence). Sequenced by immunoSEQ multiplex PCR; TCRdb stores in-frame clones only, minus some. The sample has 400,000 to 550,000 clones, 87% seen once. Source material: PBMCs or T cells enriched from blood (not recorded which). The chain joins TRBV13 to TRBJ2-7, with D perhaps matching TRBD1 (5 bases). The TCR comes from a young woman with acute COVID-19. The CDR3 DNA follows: TGTGCCAGCAGCTTTACAGGTATCTCCTACGAGCAGTACTTC. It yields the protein CASSFTGISYEQYF. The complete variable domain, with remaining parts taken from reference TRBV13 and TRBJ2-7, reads AAGVIQSPRHLIKEKRETATLKCYPIPRHDTVYWYQQGPGQDPQFLISFYEKMQSDKGSIPDRFSAQQFSDYHSELNMSSLELGDSALYFCASSFTGISYEQYFGPGTRLTVT.